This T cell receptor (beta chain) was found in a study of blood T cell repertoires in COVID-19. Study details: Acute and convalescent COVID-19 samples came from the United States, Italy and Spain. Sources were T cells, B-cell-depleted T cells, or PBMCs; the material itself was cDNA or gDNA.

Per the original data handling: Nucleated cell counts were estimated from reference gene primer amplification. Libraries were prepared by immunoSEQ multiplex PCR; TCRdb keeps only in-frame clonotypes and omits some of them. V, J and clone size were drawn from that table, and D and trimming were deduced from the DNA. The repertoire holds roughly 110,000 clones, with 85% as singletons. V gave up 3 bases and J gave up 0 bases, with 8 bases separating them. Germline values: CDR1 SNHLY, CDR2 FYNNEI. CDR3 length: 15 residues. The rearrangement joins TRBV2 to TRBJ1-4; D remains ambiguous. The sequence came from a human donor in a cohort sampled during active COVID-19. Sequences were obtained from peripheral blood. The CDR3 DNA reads TGTGCCAGCAGTGACTACACAGCAACTAATGAAAAACTGTTTTTT. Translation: CASSDYTATNEKLFF.